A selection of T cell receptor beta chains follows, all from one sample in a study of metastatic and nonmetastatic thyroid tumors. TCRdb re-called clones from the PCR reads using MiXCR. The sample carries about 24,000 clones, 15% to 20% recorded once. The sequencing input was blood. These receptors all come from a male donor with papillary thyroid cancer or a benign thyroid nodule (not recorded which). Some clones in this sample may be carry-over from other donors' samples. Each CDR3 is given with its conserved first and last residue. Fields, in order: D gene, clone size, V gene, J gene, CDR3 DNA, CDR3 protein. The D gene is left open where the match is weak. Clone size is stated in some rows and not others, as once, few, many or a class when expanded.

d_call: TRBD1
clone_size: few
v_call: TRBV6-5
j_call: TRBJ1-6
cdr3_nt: TGTGCCAGCAGTTCCTTACAGGGGACCTATAATTCACCCCTCCACTTT
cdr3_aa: CASSSLQGTYNSPLHF

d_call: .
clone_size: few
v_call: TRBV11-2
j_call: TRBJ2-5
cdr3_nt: TGTGCCAGCAGCTTAGGGCTACAGGGTAGGACCCAGTACTTC
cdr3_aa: CASSLGLQGRTQYF

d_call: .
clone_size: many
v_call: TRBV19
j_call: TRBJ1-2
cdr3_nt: TGTGCCAGTAGTCCCATGGACAGCCATGGCTACACCTTC
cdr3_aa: CASSPMDSHGYTF

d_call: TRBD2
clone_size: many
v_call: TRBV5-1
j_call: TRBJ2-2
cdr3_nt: TGCGCCAGCAGCTTGATAGGGACTAGCGGGAGTAGGTCCGGGGAGCTGTTTTTT
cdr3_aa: CASSLIGTSGSRSGELFF

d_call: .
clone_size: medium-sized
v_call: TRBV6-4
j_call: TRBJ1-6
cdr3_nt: TGTGCCAGCAGTGAGGACATAAATTCACCCCTCCACTTT
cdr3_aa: CASSEDINSPLHF

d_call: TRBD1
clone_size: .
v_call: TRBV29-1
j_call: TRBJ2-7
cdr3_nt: TGCAGCGTTGCGGGCGTCGGGACAGGCTACGAGCAGTACTTC
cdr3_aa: CSVAGVGTGYEQYF

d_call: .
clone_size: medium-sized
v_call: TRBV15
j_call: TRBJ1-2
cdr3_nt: TGTGCCACCAGCGGGAGCCTCGAAGATTATGGCTACACCTTC
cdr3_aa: CATSGSLEDYGYTF

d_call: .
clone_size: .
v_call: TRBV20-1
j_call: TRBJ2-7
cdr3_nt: TGCAGTGCCGACACCTCAGCCTACGAGCAGTACTTC
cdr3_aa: CSADTSAYEQYF

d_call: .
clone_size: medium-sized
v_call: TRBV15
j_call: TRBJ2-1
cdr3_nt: TGTGCCACCAGCACCAGCGGTGGGAGCTCCTACAATGAGCAGTTCTTC
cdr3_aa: CATSTSGGSSYNEQFF

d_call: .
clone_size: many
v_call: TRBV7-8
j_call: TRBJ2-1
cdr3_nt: TGTGCCAGCAGCCTAGCGATGGGCGGAAATGAGCAGTTCTTC
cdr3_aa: CASSLAMGGNEQFF

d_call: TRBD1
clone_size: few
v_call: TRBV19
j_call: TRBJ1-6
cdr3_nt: TGTGCCAGTAGACGAATGGACAGGGACGAGTCACCCCTCCACTTT
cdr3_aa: CASRRMDRDESPLHF

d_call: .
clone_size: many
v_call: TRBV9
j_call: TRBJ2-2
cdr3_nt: TGTGCCAGCAGCGTCTCAGCGGTCACCGGGGAGCTGTTTTTT
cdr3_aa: CASSVSAVTGELFF

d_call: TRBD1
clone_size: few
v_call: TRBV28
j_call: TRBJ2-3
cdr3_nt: TGTGCCAGCAGTCGGGAACAGGGGGCAGGCCCCACAGATACGCAGTATTTT
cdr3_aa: CASSREQGAGPTDTQYF

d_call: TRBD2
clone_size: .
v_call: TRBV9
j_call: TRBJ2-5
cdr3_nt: TGTGCCAGCAGCCCAGTGGGAGGGGGACTAGCGGGAGGGCGGCAAGAGACCCAGTACTTC
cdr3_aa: CASSPVGGGLAGGRQETQYF

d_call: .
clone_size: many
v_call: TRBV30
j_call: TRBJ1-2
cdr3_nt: TGTGCCTGGAAAGTATCAGGGAGGGGGGCCTACACCTTC
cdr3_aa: CAWKVSGRGAYTF

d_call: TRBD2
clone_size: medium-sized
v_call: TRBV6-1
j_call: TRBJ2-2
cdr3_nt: TGTGCCAGCCGGCCAGCGGGAGAGCACGGGGAGCTGTTTTTT
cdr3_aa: CASRPAGEHGELFF

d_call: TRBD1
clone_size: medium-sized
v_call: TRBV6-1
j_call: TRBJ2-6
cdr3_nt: TGTGCCAGCAGGTTAAGACAGGGTATCGGGGGGGCCAACGTCCTGACTTTC
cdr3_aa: CASRLRQGIGGANVLTF

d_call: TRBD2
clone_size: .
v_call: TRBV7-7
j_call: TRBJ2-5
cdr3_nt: TGTGCTAGCAGCTTGGGTCTAGCGGGAGGGTCTCAAGAGACCCAGTACTTC
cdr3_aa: CASSLGLAGGSQETQYF

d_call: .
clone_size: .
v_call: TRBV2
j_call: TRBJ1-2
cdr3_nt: TGTGCCAGCAGTGAATCAGAAAGGCCCACCTTC
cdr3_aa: CASSESERPTF

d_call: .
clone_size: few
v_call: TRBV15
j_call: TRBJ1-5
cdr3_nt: TGTGCCACCAGCATAGGAGACAGGCAGAGCAATCAGCCCCAGCATTTT
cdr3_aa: CATSIGDRQSNQPQHF

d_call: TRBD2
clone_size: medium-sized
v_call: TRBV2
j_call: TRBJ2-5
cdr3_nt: TGTGCCAGCCGGGGAGGGCCGGAGACCCAGTACTTC
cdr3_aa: CASRGGPETQYF

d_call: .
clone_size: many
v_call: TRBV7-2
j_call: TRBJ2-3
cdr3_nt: TGTGCCAGCACAACGAGGGATACGCAGTATTTT
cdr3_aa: CASTTRDTQYF

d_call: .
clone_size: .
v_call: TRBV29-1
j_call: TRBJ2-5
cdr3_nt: TGCAACGTTGCTGACAGATTCCAAGAGACCCAGTACTTC
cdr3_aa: CNVADRFQETQYF

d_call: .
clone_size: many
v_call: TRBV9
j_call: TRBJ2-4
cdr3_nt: TGTGCCAGCAGCTCCCAGACCGACAGTCTCTCGAACATTCAGTACTTC
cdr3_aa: CASSSQTDSLSNIQYF

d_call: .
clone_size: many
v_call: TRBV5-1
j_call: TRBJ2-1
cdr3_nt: TGCGCCAGCAGCTTAGGTTCCTACAATGAGCAGTTCTTC
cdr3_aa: CASSLGSYNEQFF

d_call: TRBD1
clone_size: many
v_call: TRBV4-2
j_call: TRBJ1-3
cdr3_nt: TGTGCCAGCAGCCAAGTCCGGACAGGGGGAAGCTCTGGAAACACCATATATTTT
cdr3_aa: CASSQVRTGGSSGNTIYF

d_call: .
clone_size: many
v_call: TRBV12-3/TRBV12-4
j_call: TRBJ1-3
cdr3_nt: TGTGCCAGCAGCCCACCCTCGAAGCGAAACACCATATATTTT
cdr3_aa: CASSPPSKRNTIYF

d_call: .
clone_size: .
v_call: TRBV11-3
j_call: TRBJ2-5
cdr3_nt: TGTGCCAGCAGATCCGGGGTTGGGACGGAACACCAAGAGACCCAGTACTTC
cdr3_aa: CASRSGVGTEHQETQYF

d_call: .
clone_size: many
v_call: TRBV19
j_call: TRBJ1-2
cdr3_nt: TGCGCCAGTAGCCCGGGACACGGTAACTATGGCTACACCTTC
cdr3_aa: CASSPGHGNYGYTF

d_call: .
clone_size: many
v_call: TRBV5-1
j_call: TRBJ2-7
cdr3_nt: TGCGCCAGCAGCACCACCTACGAGCAGTACTTC
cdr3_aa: CASSTTYEQYF

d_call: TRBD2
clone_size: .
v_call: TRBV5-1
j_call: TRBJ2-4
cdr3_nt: TGCGCCAGCAGCTTGGACGGGACTAGCGGGGGGAACATTCAGTACTTC
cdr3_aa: CASSLDGTSGGNIQYF

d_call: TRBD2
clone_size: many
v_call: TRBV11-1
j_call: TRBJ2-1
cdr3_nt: TGTGCCAGCAGCGCCACCGGGACTAGGGAAAACTACAATGAGCAGTTCTTC
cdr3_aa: CASSATGTRENYNEQFF

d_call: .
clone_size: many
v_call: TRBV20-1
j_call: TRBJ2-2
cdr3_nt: TGCAGTGCTCTAGGGGGCAGAACTAGCGCTCACACCGGGGAGCTGTTTTTT
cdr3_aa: CSALGGRTSAHTGELFF

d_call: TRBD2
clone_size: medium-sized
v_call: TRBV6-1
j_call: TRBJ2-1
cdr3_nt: TGTGCCAGCAGGAAGGGACTAGCGGGAAACAATGAGCAGTTCTTC
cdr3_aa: CASRKGLAGNNEQFF

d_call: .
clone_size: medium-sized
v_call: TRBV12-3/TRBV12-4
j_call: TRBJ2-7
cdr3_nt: TGTGCCAGCAGTTTAGCGGGGGAGAAGTACGAGCAGTACTTC
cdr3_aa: CASSLAGEKYEQYF

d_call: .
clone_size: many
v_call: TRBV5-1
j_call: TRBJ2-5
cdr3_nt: TGCGCCAGCAGCTACCGATCCGGGATTCAAGAGACCCAGTACTTC
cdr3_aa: CASSYRSGIQETQYF

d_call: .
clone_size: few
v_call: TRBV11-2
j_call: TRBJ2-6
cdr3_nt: TGTGCCAGCAGCTTATGGGGGGGGCCTCAGAGCTCTGGGGCCAACGTCCTGACTTTC
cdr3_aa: CASSLWGGPQSSGANVLTF

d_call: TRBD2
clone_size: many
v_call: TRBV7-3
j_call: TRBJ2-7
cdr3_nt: TGTGCCAGCAGCCCAAATAGCGGGAGCTACGAGCAGTACTTC
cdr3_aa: CASSPNSGSYEQYF

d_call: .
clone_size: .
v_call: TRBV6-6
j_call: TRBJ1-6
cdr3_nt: TGTGCCAGCAGTTACTCGCTGGGTTCACCCCTCCACTTT
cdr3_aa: CASSYSLGSPLHF

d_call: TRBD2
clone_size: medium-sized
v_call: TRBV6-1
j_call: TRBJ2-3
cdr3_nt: TGTGCCAGCAGTACCTGGACTAGCGGGAGCCCAGATACGCAGTATTTT
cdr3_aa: CASSTWTSGSPDTQYF

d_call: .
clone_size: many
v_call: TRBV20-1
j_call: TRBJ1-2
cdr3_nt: TGCAGTGCTAGAGATACAAAGAACTATGGCTACACCTTC
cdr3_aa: CSARDTKNYGYTF

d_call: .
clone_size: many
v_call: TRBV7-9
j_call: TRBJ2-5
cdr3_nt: TGTGCCAGCAGCTTTGGCAGGGCCCAAGAGACCCAGTACTTC
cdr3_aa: CASSFGRAQETQYF

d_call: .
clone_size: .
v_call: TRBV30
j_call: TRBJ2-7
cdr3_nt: TGTGTCTTGTTCGACAGGGAGGCCTACGAGCAGTACTTC
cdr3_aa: CVLFDREAYEQYF

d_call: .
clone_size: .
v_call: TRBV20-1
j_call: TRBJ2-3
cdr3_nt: TGCAGTGTGTTAAAGGGACTTCACGGCAGCACAGATACGCAGTATTTT
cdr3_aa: CSVLKGLHGSTDTQYF

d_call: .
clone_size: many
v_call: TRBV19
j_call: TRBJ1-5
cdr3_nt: TGTGCCAGTAGCCCAGACCCGGGGGGCAATCAGCCCCAGCATTTT
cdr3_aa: CASSPDPGGNQPQHF

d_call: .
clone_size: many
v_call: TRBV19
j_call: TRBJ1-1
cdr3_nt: TGTGCCAGTAGTCTGGCCGCGAACACTGAAGCTTTCTTT
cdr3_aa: CASSLAANTEAFF

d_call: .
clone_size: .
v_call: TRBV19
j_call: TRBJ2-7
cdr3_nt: TGTGCCAGCTCTCCCTTGGGCGGGGTGGGATCCTACGAGCAGTACTTC
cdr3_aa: CASSPLGGVGSYEQYF

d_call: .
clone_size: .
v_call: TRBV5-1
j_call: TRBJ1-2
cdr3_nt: TGCGCCAGCAGCTTGGTAACAGGGACCTATGGCTACACCTTC
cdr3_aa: CASSLVTGTYGYTF

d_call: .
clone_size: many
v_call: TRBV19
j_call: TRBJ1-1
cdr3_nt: TGTGCCAGTAGTATTGAAGGACGCACTGAAGCTTTCTTT
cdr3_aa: CASSIEGRTEAFF

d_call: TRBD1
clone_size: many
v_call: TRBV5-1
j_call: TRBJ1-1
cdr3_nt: TGCGCCAGCAGCTCACAGGGGGCCCTCACTGAAGCTTTCTTT
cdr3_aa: CASSSQGALTEAFF

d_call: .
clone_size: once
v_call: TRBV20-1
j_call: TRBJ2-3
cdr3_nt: TGCAGTGCCCCAAATGGACCTTACCGTACGCAGTATTTT
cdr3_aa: CSAPNGPYRTQYF

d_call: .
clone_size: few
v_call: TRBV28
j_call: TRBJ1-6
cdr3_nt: TGTGCCAGCAGTTTGTATCTCTCCTATAATTCACCCCTCCACTTT
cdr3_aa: CASSLYLSYNSPLHF

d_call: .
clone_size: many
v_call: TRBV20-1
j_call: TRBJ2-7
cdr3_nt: TGCAGTGCTAGAGATCTGGTTAGCGCCACAACTACCGAGCAGTACTTC
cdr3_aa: CSARDLVSATTTEQYF

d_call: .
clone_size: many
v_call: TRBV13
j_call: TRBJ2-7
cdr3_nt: TGTGCCAGCAGAGCCTCCAACGAGCAGTACTTC
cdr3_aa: CASRASNEQYF